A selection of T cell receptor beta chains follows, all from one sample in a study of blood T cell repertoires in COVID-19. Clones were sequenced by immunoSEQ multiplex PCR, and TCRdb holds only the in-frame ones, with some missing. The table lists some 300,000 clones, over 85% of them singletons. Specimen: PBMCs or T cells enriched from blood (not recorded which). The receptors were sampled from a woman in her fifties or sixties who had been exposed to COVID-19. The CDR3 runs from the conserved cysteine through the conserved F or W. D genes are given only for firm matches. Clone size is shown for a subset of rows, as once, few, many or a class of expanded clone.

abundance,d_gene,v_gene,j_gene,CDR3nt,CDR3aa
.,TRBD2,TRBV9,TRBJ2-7,TGTGCCAGCAGCGCCACTAGCGGCCGACACTACGAGCAGTACTTC,CASSATSGRHYEQYF
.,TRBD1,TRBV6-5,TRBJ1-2,TGTGCCAGCATAGCTACGGGACAGGGGCTCTATGGCTACACCTTC,CASIATGQGLYGYTF
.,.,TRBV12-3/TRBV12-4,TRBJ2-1,TGTGCCAGCAGTCTGTCGGGGGAACTGCAGTTCTTC,CASSLSGELQFF
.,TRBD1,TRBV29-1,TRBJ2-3,TGCAGCGCCAACCACGGACAGGCGGCCGATACGCAGTATTTT,CSANHGQAADTQYF
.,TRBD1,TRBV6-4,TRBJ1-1,TGTGCCAGCAGTGACGGGACAGGGGGCAAGACTGAAGCTTTCTTT,CASSDGTGGKTEAFF
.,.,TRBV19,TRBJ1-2,TGTGCCAGTAGTATAGGCGGCGGGGGTCGCTATGGCTACACCTTC,CASSIGGGGRYGYTF
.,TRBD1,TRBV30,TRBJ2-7,TGTGCCTGGATGAATACGGGACAGGGTCCCTACGAGCAGTACTTC,CAWMNTGQGPYEQYF
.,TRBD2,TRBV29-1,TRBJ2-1,TGCAGCGTTGAAAGGGGGGGACTAGCGTCTGAGCAGTTCTTC,CSVERGGLASEQFF
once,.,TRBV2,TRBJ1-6,TGTGCCAGCAACCCGACAGATTACTCCTATAATTCACCCCTCCACTTT,CASNPTDYSYNSPLHF
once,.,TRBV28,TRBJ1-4,TGTGCCAGCAGTAAGATCGCGGCAACTAATGAAAAACTGTTTTTT,CASSKIAATNEKLFF
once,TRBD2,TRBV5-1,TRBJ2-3,TGCGCCAGCAGCTTGACATCGGGGGGTCTAACAGATACGCAGTATTTT,CASSLTSGGLTDTQYF
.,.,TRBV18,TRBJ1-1,TGTGCCAGCTCACCATCGCAGGGATCCACTGAAGCTTTCTTT,CASSPSQGSTEAFF
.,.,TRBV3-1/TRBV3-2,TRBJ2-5,TGTGCCAGCAGCCAAGGTTGGGGGCTCCAAGAGACCCAGTACTTC,CASSQGWGLQETQYF
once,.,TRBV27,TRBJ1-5,TGTGCCAGCAGTTTGCAGGGTAGAAATCAGCCCCAGCATTTT,CASSLQGRNQPQHF
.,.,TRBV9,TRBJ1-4,TGTGCCAGCAGCACGGGACATTCATCAACTAATGAAAAACTGTTTTTT,CASSTGHSSTNEKLFF
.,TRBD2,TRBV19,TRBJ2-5,TGTGCCAGTAGCCGATGGACTAGCGGGGGAGAGACCCAGTACTTC,CASSRWTSGGETQYF
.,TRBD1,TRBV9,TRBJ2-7,TGTGCCAGCTCCCGGGACAGAGGATACGAGCAGTACTTC,CASSRDRGYEQYF
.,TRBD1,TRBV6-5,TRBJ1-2,TGTGCCAGCAGTCGGGACAGGTCCCAAGGATATGGCTACACCTTC,CASSRDRSQGYGYTF
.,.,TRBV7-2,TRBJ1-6,TGTGCCAGCAGCTTAGTGAGGGGGTTGAGTTCACCCCTCCACTTT,CASSLVRGLSSPLHF
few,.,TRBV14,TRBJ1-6,TGTGCCAGCAGCCAAGTAGGACAGTATAATTCACCCCTCCACTTT,CASSQVGQYNSPLHF
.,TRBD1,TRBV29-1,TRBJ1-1,TGCAGCGTTTCGCTTGGGACAGGGGGCACTGAAGCTTTCTTT,CSVSLGTGGTEAFF
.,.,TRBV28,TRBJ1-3,TGTGCCAGCAGTCCCCCCCAGAGAAACACCATATATTTT,CASSPPQRNTIYF
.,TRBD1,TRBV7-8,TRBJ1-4,TGTGCCAGCAGCATCGGACAGGGTCTTAATGAAAAACTGTTTTTT,CASSIGQGLNEKLFF
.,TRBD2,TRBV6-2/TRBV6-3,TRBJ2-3,TGTGCCAGCAGTTACACTAGCGGGGGGCTTACAGATACGCAGTATTTT,CASSYTSGGLTDTQYF
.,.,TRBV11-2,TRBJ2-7,TGTGCCAGCAGCTTAGAAGGCGGATTAGCCTACGAGCAGTACTTC,CASSLEGGLAYEQYF
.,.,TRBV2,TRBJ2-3,TGTGCCAGCAGTGTTGGGACTGTCAACACAGATACGCAGTATTTT,CASSVGTVNTDTQYF
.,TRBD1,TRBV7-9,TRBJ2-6,TGTGCCAGCAGCCCTTACGAGGGACAGGGGACTGGGGCCAACGTCCTGACTTTC,CASSPYEGQGTGANVLTF
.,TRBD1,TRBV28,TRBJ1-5,TGTGCCAGCAGTTTAATGGCGGGGGACAGGGGAATGAGCAATCAGCCCCAGCATTTT,CASSLMAGDRGMSNQPQHF
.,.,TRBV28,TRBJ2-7,TGTGCCAGCAGTCCGGACAGCGGTATCTACGAGCAGTACTTC,CASSPDSGIYEQYF
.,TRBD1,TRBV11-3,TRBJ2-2,TGTGCCAGCAGCCTGGGGACAGGGACGAACACCGGGGAGCTGTTTTTT,CASSLGTGTNTGELFF
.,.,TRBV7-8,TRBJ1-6,TGTGCCAGCAGCTTATCCGCAACAGGACATTCACCCCTCCACTTT,CASSLSATGHSPLHF
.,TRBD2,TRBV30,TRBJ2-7,TGTGCCTGGAGTGTACGGGGGGATGGGGGTGAGCAGTACTTC,CAWSVRGDGGEQYF
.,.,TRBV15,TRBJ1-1,TGTGCCACCAGCAGAGAAATCGGGGAAGTACCTACTGAAGCTTTCTTT,CATSREIGEVPTEAFF
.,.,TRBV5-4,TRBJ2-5,TGTGCCAGCAGCTTGGCTGAGACCCAGTACTTC,CASSLAETQYF
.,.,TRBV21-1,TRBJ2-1,TGTGCCAGCAGCAAAGTTCCGGGGAATGAGCAGTTCTTC,CASSKVPGNEQFF
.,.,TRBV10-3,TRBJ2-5,TGTGCCATCAGTGTCGGGCGGGGAGGAGGAGAGACCCAGTACTTC,CAISVGRGGGETQYF